The 6 T cell receptor beta chains given below trace back to one sample, sequenced in a study of technical replicates of blood from four donors. TCRdb's table, derived via immunoSEQ multiplex PCR, lists solely in-frame clones and lacks some. The sample holds around 98,000 clones, 95% seen once. The sequenced sample was T cells isolated from PBMCs. These TCRs come from a human donor in good health.

The V gene is TRBV5-1, the J gene TRBJ2-2, with 11 nucleotides matching TRBD1. This CDR3 region has 20 residues. Germline V gives CDR1 SGHRS, CDR2 YFSETQ. With 4 bases clipped from V and 5 bases from J, the junction kept 19 bases outside the gene matches. CDR3 DNA: TGCGCCAGCAGCCCCCTTCCCGGGGGACAGGGGGACATGAGGACCGGGGAGCTGTTTTTT. Residues: CASSPLPGGQGDMRTGELFF.

The chain couples TRBV4-1 to TRBJ2-7; TRBD1 matches 9 bases. The length of the CDR3 is 15 residues. J was trimmed by 1 base and V by 4 bases; bases with no gene match: 5. Looked up from germline, CDR1 is MGHRA and CDR2 is YSYEKL. This CDR3 is CASSPAGQGSYEQYF. The DNA of the CDR3 is TGCGCCAGCAGCCCAGCGGGACAGGGATCCTACGAGCAGTACTTC.

The chain couples TRBV23-1 to TRBJ1-1; TRBD1 agrees at 9 bases. TRBV23-1 is placed among ORFs of uncertain function. The V segment lost 0 bases and the J segment 2 bases; nucleotides outside the gene matches: 19. This CDR3 has 21 residues. This chain's CDR3 is CASSQSRSATGGPSTNTEAFF. The CDR3 DNA reads as TGCGCCAGCAGTCAATCGAGGTCAGCCACAGGGGGCCCTTCCACCAACACTGAAGCTTTCTTT.

This clone has just one count. This chain joins TRBV6-5 and TRBJ1-6; 7 nucleotides line up with TRBD1. Unmatched junction bases numbered 9, after V lost 6 bases and J lost 7 bases. CDR3 size: 15 residues. Germline CDR1 MNHEY, CDR2 SVGAGI. The chain's CDR3 is CASSPEGGLNSPLHF. In DNA, the CDR3 is TGTGCCAGCAGCCCCGAAGGGGGCCTAAATTCACCCCTCCACTTT.

The chain recombines TRBV7-9 with TRBJ2-5, with unresolved D. Trimming removed 8 bases at V and 3 bases at J, with 7 bases between. The CDR3 is made up of 11 amino acids. Looked up from germline, CDR1 is SEHNR and CDR2 is FQNEAQ (reference sequence). The CDR3 loop reads CASVLEETQYF. The CDR3 coding sequence is TGTGCCAGCGTATTAGAAGAGACCCAGTACTTC.

Regarding this clone: The junction differs from germline at one of its ends, possibly a read error. The V and J genes are TRBV5-8 and TRBJ2-7; TRBD1 matches at 7 bases. The V gene's germline CDR1 is SGHTS and CDR2 YDEGEE. CDR3 length equals 14 residues. The CDR3 loop is CASSLWTGPYGQYF. In DNA form, the CDR3 reads TGTGCCAGCAGCTTGTGGACAGGACCCTACGGGCAGTACTTC. Using reference TRBV5-8 and TRBJ2-7 for the parts outside the CDR3, the full variable domain is EAGVTQSPTHLIKTRGQQATLRCSPISGHTSVYWYQQALGLGLQFLLWYDEGEERNRGNFPPRFSGRQFPNYSSELNVNALELEDSALYLCASSLWTGPYGQYFGPGTRLTVT.